Following are 20 T cell receptor beta chains from one sample sequenced in a study of blood T cell repertoires in COVID-19. The assay was immunoSEQ multiplex PCR, and TCRdb's table has in-frame clones only and misses some. The sample lists 70,000 to 95,000 clones, 65% to 90% occurring once. Sequencing was carried out using peripheral blood. These TCRs come from a woman aged 45 to 65 with acute or convalescent COVID-19.

This clone has a single count. The rearrangement uses TRBV2 and TRBJ2-1; TRBD2 aligns across 11 bases. V lost 6 bases, J lost 0 bases, and 22 bases stayed unmatched. The germline CDR1 and CDR2 sequences are SNHLY and FYNNEI. CDR3 size: 22 residues. The CDR3, as DNA: TGTGCCAGCAGCAACCCGACGGGGGAAGGTAGCGGGAGGGCCCGCTCCTACAATGAGCAGTTCTTC. Protein sequence: CASSNPTGEGSGRARSYNEQFF.

The rearrangement links TRBV12-5 to TRBJ2-3; possible D gene TRBD2, 7 bases. Germline lookup yields CDR1 LGHNT and CDR2 FRNRAP. The CDR3 runs 16 residues. The V gene lost 7 bases and the J gene lost 3 bases, with 20 bases spanning the gap. The CDR3 DNA sequence: TGTGCTAGTGCCACCTCCCGGGGGGCACTGACAGATACGCAGTATTTT. It codes for CASATSRGALTDTQYF.

The chain recombines TRBV4-3 with TRBJ1-2; D remains unclear. CDR3 length: 17 amino acids. The germline CDR1 and CDR2 sequences are LGHNA and YSLEER. V lost 2 bases and J 13 bases, leaving 29 bases between the germline ends. The CDR3 here is CASSQRILDPTVLEVTF. CDR3 DNA sequence: TGCGCCAGCAGCCAACGAATATTGGACCCTACCGTCTTGGAGGTCACCTTC.

The rearrangement joins TRBV2 to TRBJ2-4; TRBD2 agrees at 7 bases. V lost 3 bases and J lost 0; bases outside the gene matches: 5. CDR3 size: 16 residues. Germline loops: CDR1 SNHLY, CDR2 FYNNEI. The CDR3 reads CASSDQGLLAKNIQYF. The DNA of the CDR3 is TGTGCCAGCAGTGACCAGGGACTACTAGCCAAAAACATTCAGTACTTC.

The rearrangement links TRBV5-8 to TRBJ2-3, with D possibly TRBD2 on 7 matching bases. Trimming cost V 0 bases and J 3 bases, with 11 bases left between them. CDR3 length: 15 amino acids. Germline V CDR1 and CDR2: SGHTS, YDEGEE. CDR3 amino acids: CASSLGAGATDTQYF. In nucleotides, the CDR3 is TGTGCCAGCAGCTTGGGGGCGGGGGCAACAGATACGCAGTATTTT. Drawing the rest from reference TRBV5-8 and TRBJ2-3, the complete variable domain is EAGVTQSPTHLIKTRGQQATLRCSPISGHTSVYWYQQALGLGLQFLLWYDEGEERNRGNFPPRFSGRQFPNYSSELNVNALELEDSALYLCASSLGAGATDTQYFGPGTRLTVL.

J is TRBJ1-2 and V is TRBV6-5, with TRBD1 as a possible D gene (6 bases). The CDR3 covers 13 residues. Germline V gene sequence: CDR1 MNHEY, CDR2 SVGAGI. Trimming stripped 4 bases from V and 8 bases from J, with 14 bases between. The CDR3 sequence is CASSLGGADGYTF. The CDR3 bases are TGTGCCAGCAGTTTGGGGGGGGCGGACGGCTACACCTTC.

The chain links TRBV11-1 to TRBJ2-5; D unclear. Trimming pared 6 bases from V and 1 base from J, leaving 12 bases between. Germline CDR1 is SGHAT and CDR2 is FQDESV (reference sequence). The CDR3 totals 14 residues. The CDR3 protein is CASSRQAPQETQYF. The CDR3 nucleotides read TGTGCCAGCAGTCGGCAGGCTCCCCAAGAGACCCAGTACTTC.

V usage is TRBV23-1 and J usage is TRBJ2-7, with 8 bases that match TRBD2. Being an ORF, TRBV23-1 has a function that is uncertain. Trimming took 5 bases from V and 5 from J; bases not matched to a gene: 11. The CDR3 loop spans 15 amino acids. DNA of the CDR3: TGCGCCAGCAGTGGAAGGCGCGGGAGGCTCCACGAGCAGTACTTC. Amino acids: CASSGRRGRLHEQYF.

This clone was found once. The chain couples TRBV6-4 to TRBJ2-2; TRBD2 matches at 11 bases. Germline assignment: CDR1 MRHNA and CDR2 SNTAGT. This CDR3 spans 17 amino acids. With V trimmed by 5 bases and J by 0 bases, 5 bases remained unmatched. The CDR3 region is CASSPLAGVSNTGELFF. DNA for the CDR3: TGTGCCAGCAGTCCACTAGCGGGGGTCTCGAACACCGGGGAGCTGTTTTTT.

The DNA of the CDR3 is TGTGCCAGCAGCTCCGCAGGGAACCGTGGCTACACCTTC. Its translation: CASSSAGNRGYTF. The chain recombines TRBV5-4 with TRBJ1-2; possibly TRBD1 for D (5 bases). This CDR3 has 13 amino acids. Trimming took off 3 bases at V and 7 bases at J, with 13 bases between the two ends. In germline, CDR1 is SGHNT, CDR2 YYREEE (reference sequence). Full variable domain (rest looked up from reference TRBV5-4 and TRBJ1-2): ETGVTQSPTHLIKTRGQQVTLRCSSQSGHNTVSWYQQALGQGPQFIFQYYREEENGRGNFPPRFSGLQFPNYSSELNVNALELDDSALYLCASSSAGNRGYTFGSGTRLTVV.

The rearrangement uses TRBV19 and TRBJ1-5; D is unresolved. The V gene's germline CDR1 is LNHDA and CDR2 SQIVND (reference sequence). The V end lost 4 bases, the J end lost 5 bases, and 9 bases lay between the germline ends. The CDR3 loop spans 13 amino acids. CDR3 amino acids: CASSTPGYQPQHF. The CDR3 coding sequence is TGTGCCAGTAGTACGCCGGGGTATCAGCCCCAGCATTTT.

The sample holds a few counts of this clone. The chain is built from TRBV7-2 and TRBJ2-7; D unresolved. Trimming removed 2 bases at V and 0 bases at J, with 5 bases between. From germline, CDR1 is SGHTA and CDR2 FQGNSA. CDR3 length: 13 residues. Here the CDR3 reads CASSLPNSYEQYF. In DNA, the CDR3 is TGTGCCAGCAGCTTACCCAACTCCTACGAGCAGTACTTC. Combining the CDR3 with reference TRBV7-2 and TRBJ2-7 gives the whole variable domain GAGVSQSPSNKVTEKGKDVELRCDPISGHTALYWYRQSLGQGLEFLIYFQGNSAPDKSGLPSDRFSAERTGGSVSTLTIQRTQQEDSAVYLCASSLPNSYEQYFGPGTRLTVT.

This clone came up a few times. This chain joins TRBV30 and TRBJ1-3; 8 bases are a match to TRBD1. The CDR3 is 16 amino acids. Germline V lookup: CDR1 GTSNPN, CDR2 SVGIG (reference sequence). V shed 5 bases and J 0 bases; nucleotides not matched to a gene: 9. This chain's CDR3 is CAWGPGTGGSGNTIYF. CDR3 in DNA: TGTGCCTGGGGGCCAGGAACAGGGGGCTCTGGAAACACCATATATTTT.

This chain connects TRBV7-2 to TRBJ1-5; D remains unclear. This CDR3 has 13 residues. Germline V gene lookup returns CDR1 SGHTA and CDR2 FQGNSA. With 5 bases removed from V and 10 bases from J, the gap between germline ends came to 15 bases. The CDR3 loop is CASSAGLSRPQHF. DNA of the CDR3: TGTGCCAGCAGCGCCGGACTGTCCCGCCCCCAGCATTTT.

Comment on this clone: This CDR3 is also generated by other DNA sequences in the sample. The gene calls are TRBV5-1 and TRBJ2-7, with 8 bases identical to TRBD2. The V and J ends lost 0 bases and 4 bases, in that order; junction bases with no gene match: 6. This CDR3 has 15 amino acids. From germline, CDR1 is SGHRS and CDR2 YFSETQ. This chain's CDR3 is CASSLAGGAGYEQYF. The DNA for the CDR3 is TGCGCCAGCAGCTTGGCGGGGGGGGCGGGGTACGAGCAGTACTTC.

The J gene is TRBJ2-7, the V gene TRBV7-9; 10 nucleotides agree with TRBD2. The CDR3 has 17 residues. The germline gives CDR1 SEHNR, CDR2 FQNEAQ (reference sequence). The junction had 12 bases not matched to a gene; V was cut back by 4 bases and J by 3 bases. The CDR3 coding sequence is TGTGCCAGCAGCTCACTACCCCTAGCGGGAGAAGGCTACGAGCAGTACTTC. It is translated as CASSSLPLAGEGYEQYF.

The chain carries TRBV7-2 and TRBJ2-7; D is ambiguous. This CDR3 has 13 residues. CDR1 is SGHTA and CDR2 is FQGNSA in the germline V gene. V dropped 1 base and J dropped 7 bases, with 11 bases sitting between them. The CDR3 region is CASSLVAAGEQYF. CDR3 coding DNA: TGTGCCAGCAGCTTAGTCGCAGCCGGGGAGCAGTACTTC. Combining the CDR3 with reference TRBV7-2 and TRBJ2-7 gives the whole variable domain GAGVSQSPSNKVTEKGKDVELRCDPISGHTALYWYRQSLGQGLEFLIYFQGNSAPDKSGLPSDRFSAERTGGSVSTLTIQRTQQEDSAVYLCASSLVAAGEQYFGPGTRLTVT.

The V call is TRBV9, the J call TRBJ2-1; 9 bases match TRBD1. With V trimmed by 1 base and J by 3 bases, 8 bases remained unmatched. Germline V CDR1 and CDR2: SGDLS, YYNGEE. The CDR3 is 17 amino acids. The CDR3 bases are TGTGCCAGCAGCGTAAGCCTTGGACAGGGGTTCTACAATGAGCAGTTCTTC. Its protein is CASSVSLGQGFYNEQFF.

This clone appeared once. The chain combines TRBV5-1 with TRBJ2-7, with TRBD1 identical over 12 bases. Germline lookup yields CDR1 SGHRS and CDR2 YFSETQ. This CDR3 has 15 amino acids. The junction had 8 bases not matched to a gene; V was cut back by 4 bases and J by 6 bases. In DNA, the CDR3 is TGCGCCAGCAGCACCGAAGGGACAGGGGGCGGCGAGCAGTACTTC. Amino acids: CASSTEGTGGGEQYF.

The genes are TRBV30 and TRBJ1-5; no firm D call. V gave up 1 base and J gave up 2 bases, with 9 bases separating them. The CDR3 is 14 amino acids. The germline V gene encodes CDR1 GTSNPN and CDR2 SVGIG (reference sequence). Here the CDR3 DNA reads TGTGCCTGGAGTGGGACTAGTGGCAATCAGCCCCAGCATTTT. Encoded protein: CAWSGTSGNQPQHF.